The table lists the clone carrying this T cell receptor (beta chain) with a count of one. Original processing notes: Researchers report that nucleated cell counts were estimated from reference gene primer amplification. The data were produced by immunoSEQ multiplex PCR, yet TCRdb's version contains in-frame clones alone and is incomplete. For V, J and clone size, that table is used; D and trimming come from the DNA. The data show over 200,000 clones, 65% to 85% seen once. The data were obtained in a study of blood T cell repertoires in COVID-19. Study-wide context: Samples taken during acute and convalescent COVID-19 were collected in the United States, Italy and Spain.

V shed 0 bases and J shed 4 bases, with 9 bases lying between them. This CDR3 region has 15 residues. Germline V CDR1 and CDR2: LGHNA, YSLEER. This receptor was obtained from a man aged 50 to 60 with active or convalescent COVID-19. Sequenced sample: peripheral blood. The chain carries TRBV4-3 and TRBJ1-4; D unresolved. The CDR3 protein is CASSQEWRYNEKLFF. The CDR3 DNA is TGCGCCAGCAGCCAAGAGTGGAGATATAATGAAAAACTGTTTTTT.